These 3 T cell receptor beta chains came from one sample sequenced in a study of T cell changes during pregnancy in multiple sclerosis. Sequencing was performed with immunoSEQ multiplex PCR; in TCRdb, only in-frame clones are kept and a portion is missing. Of roughly 52,000 clones in the sample, under 95% were seen once. The starting material was CD8+ T cells from peripheral blood mononuclear cells, obtained in the third trimester of pregnancy. These receptor sequences come from a female donor with multiple sclerosis, enrolled in a pregnancy study.

This chain uses TRBV5-1 with TRBJ2-1, with D uncertain. The CDR3 contains 17 residues. CDR1 and CDR2 from the germline V gene are SGHRS and YFSETQ. Trimming stripped 6 bases from V and 5 bases from J, with 24 bases between. The DNA of the CDR3 is TGCGCCAGCAACCAAATCCCGGAACTAAAAATCAACAATGAGCAGTTCTTC. This sequence encodes CASNQIPELKINNEQFF.

This chain links TRBV7-2 with TRBJ2-7, with TRBD2 identical over 9 bases. The CDR3 length is 15 residues. Germline V CDR1 and CDR2: SGHTA, FQGNSA. Trimming took 0 bases from V and 2 from J; bases not matched to a gene: 2. CDR3 nucleotides: TGTGCCAGCAGCTTAGCTTCTAGCGGGGCCTACGAGCAGTACTTC. It yields the protein CASSLASSGAYEQYF.

This rearrangement joins TRBV4-3 to TRBJ1-3; D possibly corresponds to TRBD1 (6 bases). V lost 0 bases, J lost 4 bases, and 13 bases lay in between. Germline assignment: CDR1 LGHNA and CDR2 YSLEER. The CDR3 covers 16 residues. The CDR3 DNA reads as TGCGCCAGCAGCCAAGATCCCGTGGACAGAGGAAACACCATATATTTT. It codes for CASSQDPVDRGNTIYF.